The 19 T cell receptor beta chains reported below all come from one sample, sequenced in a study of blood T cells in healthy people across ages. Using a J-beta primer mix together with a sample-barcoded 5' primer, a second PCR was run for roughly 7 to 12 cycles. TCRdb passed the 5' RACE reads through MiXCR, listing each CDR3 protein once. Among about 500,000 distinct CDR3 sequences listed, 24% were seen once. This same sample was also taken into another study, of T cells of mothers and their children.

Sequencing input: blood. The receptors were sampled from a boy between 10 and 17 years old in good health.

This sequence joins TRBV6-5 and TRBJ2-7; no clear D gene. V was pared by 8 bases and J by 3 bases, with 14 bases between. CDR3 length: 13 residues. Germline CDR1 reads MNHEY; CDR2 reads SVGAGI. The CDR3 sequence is CASHPGDGYEQYF. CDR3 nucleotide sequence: TGTGCCAGCCATCCAGGTGACGGCTACGAGCAGTACTTC.

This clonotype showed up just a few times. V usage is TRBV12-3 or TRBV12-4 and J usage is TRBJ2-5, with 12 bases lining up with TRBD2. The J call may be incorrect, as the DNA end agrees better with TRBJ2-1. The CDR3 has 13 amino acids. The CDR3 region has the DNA TGTGCCAGTGAGACTAGCGGGGGAAATGAGCAGTTCTTC. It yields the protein CASETSGGNEQFF.

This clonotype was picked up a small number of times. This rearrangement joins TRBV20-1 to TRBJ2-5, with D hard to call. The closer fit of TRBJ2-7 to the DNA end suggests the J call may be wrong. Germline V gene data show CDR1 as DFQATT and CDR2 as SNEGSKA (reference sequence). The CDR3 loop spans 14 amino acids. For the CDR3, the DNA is TGCAGTGCTAGAGTCCCTCAGGCGGACTACGAGCAGTACTTC. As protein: CSARVPQADYEQYF.

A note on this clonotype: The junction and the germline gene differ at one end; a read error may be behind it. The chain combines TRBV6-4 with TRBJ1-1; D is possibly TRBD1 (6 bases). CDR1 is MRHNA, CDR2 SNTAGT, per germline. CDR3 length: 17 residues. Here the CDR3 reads CASSDSIGRGWNAEAFF. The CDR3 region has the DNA TGTGCCAGCAGTGACTCGATCGGGAGGGGGTGGAACGCTGAAGCTTTCTTT.

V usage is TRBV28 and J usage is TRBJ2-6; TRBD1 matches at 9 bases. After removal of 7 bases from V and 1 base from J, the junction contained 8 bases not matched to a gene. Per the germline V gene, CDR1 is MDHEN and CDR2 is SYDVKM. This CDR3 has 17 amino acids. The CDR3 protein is CASKHGTGTSGANVLTF. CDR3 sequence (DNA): TGTGCCAGCAAACACGGGACAGGGACATCTGGGGCCAACGTCCTGACTTTC. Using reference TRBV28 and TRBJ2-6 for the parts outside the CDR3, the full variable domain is DVKVTQSSRYLVKRTGEKVFLECVQDMDHENMFWYRQDPGLGLRLIYFSYDVKMKEKGDIPEGYSVSREKKERFSLILESASTNQTSMYLCASKHGTGTSGANVLTFGAGSRLTVL.

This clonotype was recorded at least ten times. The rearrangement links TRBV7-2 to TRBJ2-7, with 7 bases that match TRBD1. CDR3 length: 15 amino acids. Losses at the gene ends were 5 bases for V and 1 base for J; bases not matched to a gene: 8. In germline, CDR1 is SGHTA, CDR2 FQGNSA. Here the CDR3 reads CASSLGQASSYEQYF. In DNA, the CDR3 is TGTGCCAGCAGCCTCGGACAGGCCAGTTCCTACGAGCAGTACTTC.

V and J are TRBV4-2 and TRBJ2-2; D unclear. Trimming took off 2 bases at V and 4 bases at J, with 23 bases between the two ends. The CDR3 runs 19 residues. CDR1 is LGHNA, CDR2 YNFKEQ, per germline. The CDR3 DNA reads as TGTGCCAGCAGCCAAAATCCCGTAGCCAGGATATCGGGCACCGGGGAGCTGTTTTTT. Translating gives CASSQNPVARISGTGELFF.

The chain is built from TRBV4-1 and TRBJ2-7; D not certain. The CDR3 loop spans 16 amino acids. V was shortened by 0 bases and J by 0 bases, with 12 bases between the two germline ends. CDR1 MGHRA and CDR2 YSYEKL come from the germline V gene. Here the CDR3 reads CASSQDSRQSSYEQYF. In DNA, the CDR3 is TGCGCCAGCAGCCAAGATAGTCGGCAGAGCTCCTACGAGCAGTACTTC.

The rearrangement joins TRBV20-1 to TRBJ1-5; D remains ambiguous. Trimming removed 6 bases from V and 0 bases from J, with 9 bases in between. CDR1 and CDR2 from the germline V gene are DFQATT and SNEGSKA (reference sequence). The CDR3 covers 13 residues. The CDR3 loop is CSARGYSNQPQHF. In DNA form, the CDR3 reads TGCAGTGCACGGGGTTATAGCAATCAGCCCCAGCATTTT.

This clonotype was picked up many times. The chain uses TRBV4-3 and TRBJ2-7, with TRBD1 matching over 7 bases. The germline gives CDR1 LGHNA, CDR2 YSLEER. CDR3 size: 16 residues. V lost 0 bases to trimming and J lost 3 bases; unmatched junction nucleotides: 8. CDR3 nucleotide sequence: TGCGCCAGCAGCCAAGAAGGCAGGGGGTTAGACTACGAGCAGTACTTC. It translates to CASSQEGRGLDYEQYF.

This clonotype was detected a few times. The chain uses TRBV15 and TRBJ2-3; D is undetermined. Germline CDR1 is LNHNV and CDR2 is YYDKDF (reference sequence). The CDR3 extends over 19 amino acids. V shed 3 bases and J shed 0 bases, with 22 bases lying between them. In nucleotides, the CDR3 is TGTGCCACCAGCAGCCCCCCAGACCACGTCAAGAGGAGCACAGATACGCAGTATTTT. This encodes CATSSPPDHVKRSTDTQYF. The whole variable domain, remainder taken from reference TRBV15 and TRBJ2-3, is DAMVIQNPRYQVTQFGKPVTLSCSQTLNHNVMYWYQQKSSQAPKLLFHYYDKDFNNEADTPDNFQSRRPNTSFCFLDIRSPGLGDTAMYLCATSSPPDHVKRSTDTQYFGPGTRLTVL.

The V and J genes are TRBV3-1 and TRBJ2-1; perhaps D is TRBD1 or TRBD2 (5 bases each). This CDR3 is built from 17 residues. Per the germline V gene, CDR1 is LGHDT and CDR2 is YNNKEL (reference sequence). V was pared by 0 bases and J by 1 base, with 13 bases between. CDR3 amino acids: CASSQDLGTGSYNEQFF. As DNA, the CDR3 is TGTGCCAGCAGCCAAGATCTTGGGACCGGATCCTACAATGAGCAGTTCTTC.

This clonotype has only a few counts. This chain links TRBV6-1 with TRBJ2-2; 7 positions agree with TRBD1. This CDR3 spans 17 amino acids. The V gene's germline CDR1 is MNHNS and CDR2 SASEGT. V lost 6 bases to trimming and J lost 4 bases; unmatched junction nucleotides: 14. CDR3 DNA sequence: TGTGCCAGCAGCGAGACAGGGTTGAGGGGGAGCACCGGGGAGCTGTTTTTT. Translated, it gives CASSETGLRGSTGELFF.

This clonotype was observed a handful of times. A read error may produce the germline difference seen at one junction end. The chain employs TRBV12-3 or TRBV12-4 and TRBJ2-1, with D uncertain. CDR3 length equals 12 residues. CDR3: CAISSSYNEQFF. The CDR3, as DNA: TGTGCCATCAGTTCATCCTACAATGAGCAGTTCTTC.

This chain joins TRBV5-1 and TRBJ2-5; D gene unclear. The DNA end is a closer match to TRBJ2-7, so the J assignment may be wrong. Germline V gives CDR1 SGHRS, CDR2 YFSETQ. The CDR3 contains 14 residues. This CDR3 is CASSANDGPYEQYF. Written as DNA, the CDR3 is TGCGCCAGCAGCGCAAACGACGGACCCTACGAGCAGTACTTC.

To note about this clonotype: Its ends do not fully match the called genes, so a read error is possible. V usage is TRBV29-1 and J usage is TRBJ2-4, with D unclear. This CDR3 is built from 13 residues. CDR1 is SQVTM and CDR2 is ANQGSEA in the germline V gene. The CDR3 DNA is TGCAACGTTGAAGATTCCCTGAGGAACATTCAGTACTTC. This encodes CNVEDSLRNIQYF. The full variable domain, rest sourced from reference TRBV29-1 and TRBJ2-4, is SAVISQKPSRDICQRGTSLTIQCQVDSQVTMMFWYRQQPGQSLTLIATANQGSEATYESGFVIDKFPISRPNLTFSTLTVSNMSPEDSSIYLCNVEDSLRNIQYFGAGTRLSVL.

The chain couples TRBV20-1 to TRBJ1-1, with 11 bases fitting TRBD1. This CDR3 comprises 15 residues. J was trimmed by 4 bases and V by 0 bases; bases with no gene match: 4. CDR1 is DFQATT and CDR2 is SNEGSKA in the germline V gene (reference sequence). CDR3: CSARDGTGGVTEAFF. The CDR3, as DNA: TGCAGTGCTAGAGATGGGACAGGGGGAGTCACTGAAGCTTTCTTT.

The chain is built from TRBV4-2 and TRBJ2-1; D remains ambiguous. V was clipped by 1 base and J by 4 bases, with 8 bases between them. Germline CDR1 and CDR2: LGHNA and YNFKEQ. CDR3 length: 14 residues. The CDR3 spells CASSQVGPYNEQFF. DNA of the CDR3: TGTGCCAGCAGCCAAGTAGGACCATACAATGAGCAGTTCTTC.

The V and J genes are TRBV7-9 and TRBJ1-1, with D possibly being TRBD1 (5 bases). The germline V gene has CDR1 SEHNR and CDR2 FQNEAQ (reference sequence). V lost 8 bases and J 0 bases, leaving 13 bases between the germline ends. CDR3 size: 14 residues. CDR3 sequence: CASARAYVNTEAFF. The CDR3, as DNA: TGTGCCAGCGCCAGGGCCTACGTGAACACTGAAGCTTTCTTT.